This TCR beta chain comes out of a study of CD8+CD57+ T cells in acquired aplastic anemia. Study-wide context: Sorted CD4+ plus CD8+ cells gave DNA averaging 3.2 ug. Study-wide points: Between patients and controls, CD8+ Simpson's diversity did not vary significantly.

The CDR3 spans 15 residues. Germline CDR1 and CDR2: LGHNT and FRNRAP. Between the trimmed V and J ends, which lost 6 bases and 0 bases, there was a span of 12 bases. Genomic DNA served as template for TCR beta VDJ and CDR3 profiling. MiXCR, run by TCRdb on the reads, gives a single entry per CDR3 protein. The sample records 150,000 or so distinct CDR3 sequences, less than 50% being singletons. This clonotype was recorded at least ten times. Its antigen is not identified. By flow cytometry, patients selected for sequencing had shown an expansion of CD8+CD57+ cells. Every one of the patients had aplastic anemia (severe, acquired).

The rearrangement joins TRBV12-5 to TRBJ2-1, with D unresolved. Sequenced input: sorted CD4+, CD8+, or CD8+CD57+ T cells (not recorded which) from PBMCs. This receptor was identified in a human donor with aplastic anemia. Here the CDR3 DNA reads TGTGCTAGTGGCTTCGGGTTGAGCTCCTACAATGAGCAGTTCTTC. As protein: CASGFGLSSYNEQFF.